These 27 T cell receptor gamma chains share one sample of origin, sequenced in a study of gamma delta lymphoproliferative disorders and STAT genes. PBMCs from patients and controls supplied the genomic DNA for sequencing. TCRdb reanalysed the multiplex PCR reads with CATT. Of 500 to 750 gamma-chain clones listed, roughly 24% are singletons. Input material: blood. These receptors came from a human donor in good health.

By share, this clone counts as large. This chain joins TRGV4 and TRGJ1 or TRGJ2. TCRdb gives no J gene; it was assigned here by matching the DNA to germline. J was trimmed by 11 bases and V by 2 bases; bases with no gene match: 9. The CDR3 runs to 12 residues. The germline CDR1 and CDR2 sequences are EGSTGY and YDSYTSSV. CDR3 in amino acids: CATWDAPQEKLF. The CDR3 bases are TGTGCCACCTGGGATGCCCCCCAGGAGAAACTCTTT.

By sample share, this clone is hyperexpanded. Within the sample, other DNA sequences also encode this same CDR3. CDR3 DNA sequence: TGTGCCACCTGGGACGGGCCATTCAGACATTGGATCAAGACGTTT. This codes for CATWDGPFRHWIKTF. This chain uses TRGV2 with TRGJP2. No J gene was available from TCRdb, and it was assigned here by a germline match of the DNA. Germline V gene sequence: CDR1 EGSNGY, CDR2 YDSYNSKV. CDR3 length: 15 amino acids. V shed 0 bases and J 9 bases; nucleotides not matched to a gene: 10.

This clone rates as large (0.1 to 1%). The chain combines TRGV5 with TRGJ1 or TRGJ2. The J gene, absent from TCRdb, was called here by matching the DNA to germline. CDR1 is VINAFY and CDR2 is YDVSNSKD in the germline V gene. The CDR3 runs 13 residues. V trimming: 0 bases; J trimming: 6 bases; junction bases outside the gene matches: 5. CDR3 nucleotide sequence: TGTGCCACCTGGGACAGGCGGGGTTATAAGAAACTCTTT. Translation: CATWDRRGYKKLF.

By share, this clone ranks as medium-sized (0.01 to 0.1%). The rearrangement uses TRGV5 and TRGJ1 or TRGJ2. The J gene is not listed in TCRdb, so it was assigned here from a DNA match to germline. The CDR3 contains 12 residues. CDR1 and CDR2 (germline): VINAFY, YDVSNSKD. The ends lost 6 bases at V and 3 bases at J; junction bases unmatched: 5. This chain's CDR3 is CATWKIYYKKLF. For the CDR3, the DNA is TGTGCCACCTGGAAAATTTATTATAAGAAACTCTTT.

Comments on this clone: The protein recorded in TCRdb matches a much larger clone and deviates from this DNA's translation at residue 7, suggesting a read error; the protein here is obtained by translating the DNA. This chain uses TRGV10 with TRGJ1 or TRGJ2. The J gene was missing in TCRdb and was found by matching the end of the DNA to germline. TRGV10 is identified as an open reading frame with a role that is uncertain. V shed 8 bases, J shed 6 bases, and the junction held 8 bases outside the gene matches. This CDR3 contains 12 residues. CDR3 sequence: CAAWDSCYKKLF. The CDR3 DNA follows: TGTGCTGCGTGGGATTCGTGTTATAAGAAACTCTTT.

Sample share makes this clone large (0.1 to 1%). The genes are TRGV5 and TRGJ1 or TRGJ2. Here the J gene came from matching the DNA to germline, since TCRdb omits it. The ends lost 0 bases at V and 2 bases at J; junction bases unmatched: 4. In germline, CDR1 is VINAFY, CDR2 YDVSNSKD. This CDR3 has 14 residues. The CDR3 DNA follows: TGTGCCACCTGGGACAGGCGCCATTATTATAAGAAACTCTTT. Encoded protein: CATWDRRHYYKKLF.

This clone has just a few counts. This may arise from a read error, as a much more abundant clone is one base away. This specimen includes other DNA sequences encoding the same CDR3. This chain joins TRGV4 and TRGJ1 or TRGJ2. TCRdb supplies no J gene; here it was assigned by aligning the nucleotide sequence to germline. The CDR3 length is 13 residues. Germline loops: CDR1 EGSTGY, CDR2 YDSYTSSV. The CDR3 protein is CATWENWDYKKLF. CDR3 in DNA: TGTGCCACTTGGGAAAATTGGGACTATAAGAAACTCTTT.

This clone counts as medium-sized. J is TRGJ1 or TRGJ2 and V is TRGV4. TCRdb supplies no J gene; here it was assigned by aligning the nucleotide sequence to germline. The V segment lost 9 bases and the J segment 1 base; nucleotides outside the gene matches: 3. CDR1 EGSTGY and CDR2 YDSYTSSV come from the germline V gene. The CDR3 is 11 residues long. The CDR3 nucleotides read TGTGCCACCCCAAATTATTATAAGAAACTCTTT. Protein product: CATPNYYKKLF.

This clone is deemed large. This chain links TRGV10 with TRGJP1. Here the J gene came from matching the DNA to germline, since TCRdb omits it. TRGV10 is assigned to the ORF class and has an uncertain function. V lost 8 bases, J lost 8 bases, and 15 bases stayed unmatched. CDR3 length: 15 amino acids. DNA for the CDR3: TGTGCTGCGTGGGATTTTGAGGTAAAGGGTTGGTTCAAGATATTT. Encoded protein: CAAWDFEVKGWFKIF.

By share, this clone counts as large. The gene calls are TRGV4 and TRGJ1 or TRGJ2. TCRdb lists no J gene, so it was determined here by aligning the DNA to germline. Germline CDR1 and CDR2: EGSTGY and YDSYTSSV. After removal of 1 base from V and 12 bases from J, the junction contained 3 bases not matched to a gene. This CDR3 comprises 10 residues. This CDR3 is CATWDGGKLF. Here the CDR3 DNA reads TGTGCCACCTGGGATGGTGGGAAACTCTTT.

In this sample, this clone is large (0.1 to 1%). J is TRGJ1 or TRGJ2 and V is TRGV11. No J gene was available from TCRdb, and it was assigned here by a germline match of the DNA. TRGV11 is flagged as an ORF with uncertain function. The CDR3 runs 14 residues. With V trimmed by 2 bases and J by 1 base, 2 bases remained unmatched. CDR3: CACWIRRNYYKKLF. Written as DNA, the CDR3 is TGTGCCTGCTGGATTAGGCGTAATTATTATAAGAAACTCTTT.

With regard to this clone: A read error likely explains why the TCRdb protein, taken from a much larger clone, differs from this DNA's translation at residue 3; the protein shown is translated from the DNA. The gene calls are TRGV8 and TRGJ1 or TRGJ2. The J gene was missing in TCRdb and was found by matching the end of the DNA to germline. Germline assignment: CDR1 VENAVY and CDR2 YDSYNSRV. There are 14 residues in the CDR3. The CDR3 region is CAAWDRRDYYKKLF. For the CDR3, the DNA is TGTGCCGCCTGGGATAGAAGAGATTATTATAAGAAACTCTTT.

This clone counts as large. V usage is TRGV4 and J usage is TRGJ1 or TRGJ2. The J gene comes from matching the DNA to germline here; TCRdb lacks it. The CDR3 is made up of 16 amino acids. J gave up 1 base and V 0 bases, and 9 bases lay outside the gene matches. Per the germline V gene, CDR1 is EGSTGY and CDR2 is YDSYTSSV. Written as DNA, the CDR3 is TGTGCCACCTGGGATGGGCTTAGAAAAAATTATTATAAGAAACTCTTT. This sequence encodes CATWDGLRKNYYKKLF.

The CDR3 protein is CATWDRLVTGWFKIF. The CDR3 DNA sequence: TGTGCCACCTGGGACAGGCTGGTCACTGGTTGGTTCAAGATATTT. The chain uses TRGV3 and TRGJP1. The J gene, missing from TCRdb, was assigned here through DNA to germline matching. The trim removed 0 bases at V and 4 bases at J, leaving 5 bases unmatched. The CDR3 covers 15 residues. Germline values: CDR1 VTNTFY, CDR2 YDVSTARD (reference sequence).

By sample fraction, this clone is large (0.1 to 1%). V gene TRGV4 combines with J gene TRGJ1 or TRGJ2. TCRdb carries no J gene annotation; the J gene was assigned here by matching the DNA with germline. The CDR3 spans 14 residues. Germline CDR1 and CDR2: EGSTGY and YDSYTSSV. Unmatched junction bases numbered 5, after V lost 0 bases and J lost 3 bases. The CDR3 here is CATWDGPGYYKKLF. The CDR3, as DNA: TGTGCCACCTGGGATGGGCCGGGTTATTATAAGAAACTCTTT.

This clone is medium-sized (0.01 to 0.1%) by share. This rearrangement joins TRGV4 to TRGJ1 or TRGJ2. Assignment of the J gene here rests on matching the DNA to germline, because TCRdb gives none. Germline V gives CDR1 EGSTGY, CDR2 YDSYTSSV. The ends lost 2 bases at V and 8 bases at J; junction bases unmatched: 0. The CDR3 has 10 residues. CDR3 loop: CATWDDKKLF. CDR3 DNA: TGTGCCACCTGGGATGATAAGAAACTCTTT.

This clone was counted a few times. The TCRdb protein comes from a much larger clone and disagrees with this DNA's translation at residue 10, likely due to a read error; the protein given here is derived from the DNA. Called V gene: TRGV10; the J gene was not called. TRGV10 is sorted into the ORF group, with uncertain function. CDR3 length equals 12 residues. The CDR3 loop reads CAAWDSGYKNLF. CDR3 coding DNA: TGTGCTGCGTGGGATTCGGGTTATAAGAACCTCTTT.

With regard to this clone: TCRdb assigns this DNA the protein of a much larger clone, which departs from its translation at residue 3; this likely reflects a read error, and the protein shown comes from translating the DNA. This sequence joins TRGV4 and TRGJ1 or TRGJ2. The J gene was missing in TCRdb and was found by matching the end of the DNA to germline. Per the germline V gene, CDR1 is EGSTGY and CDR2 is YDSYTSSV. The CDR3 sequence is 10 residues long. CDR3 in DNA: TGTGCCTCCTGGGAAGGGAAGAAACTCTTT. Its protein is CASWEGKKLF.

This clone is classed as large. The rearrangement uses TRGV4 and TRGJ1 or TRGJ2. The J gene, absent from TCRdb, was called here by matching the DNA to germline. Germline V gene sequence: CDR1 EGSTGY, CDR2 YDSYTSSV. The CDR3 loop spans 15 amino acids. The V segment lost 3 bases and the J segment 5 bases; nucleotides outside the gene matches: 13. This CDR3 reads CATWDPQDYNYKKLF. For the CDR3, the DNA is TGTGCCACCTGGGATCCACAGGACTATAATTATAAGAAACTCTTT.

The V gene is TRGV4, the J gene TRGJP2. TCRdb lists no J gene, so it was determined here by aligning the DNA to germline. The CDR3 spans 19 residues. J lost 1 base, V lost 4 bases, and 18 bases had no gene match. Germline-derived CDR1 and CDR2 are EGSTGY and YDSYTSSV. CDR3 in amino acids: CATWEGERGRVSSDWIKTF. The CDR3 region has the DNA TGTGCCACCTGGGAGGGCGAGAGGGGTCGGGTTAGTAGTGATTGGATCAAGACGTTT.

On this clone: The DNA is omitted, as the CDR3 cannot be located on it reliably, and the CDR3 follows TCRdb's listing. No J gene was named, though the V gene is TRGV10. TRGV10 belongs to the ORF category, with a function that is uncertain. The CDR3 is 18 amino acids in total, end residues counted. The CDR3 protein is CAAWDWAIGNSLAVEQHF.

Regarding this clone: The junction differs from germline at one of its ends, possibly a read error. This sequence joins TRGV4 and TRGJ1 or TRGJ2. Since TCRdb gives no J gene, matching the DNA to germline was used here to assign it. The CDR3 contains 16 residues. Germline lookup yields CDR1 EGSTGY and CDR2 YDSYTSSV. The DNA for the CDR3 is TGTGCCTCCTGGGATGGGCCTACAGTCGGGTATTATAAGAAACTCTTT. This sequence encodes CASWDGPTVGYYKKLF.

This clone was seen only a few times. A far larger clone lies a single base away; this is likely a read error. The same CDR3 also results from other DNA sequences found in this sample. The CDR3 nucleotides read TGTGCCACCTGGGATGGGCCCAATGGGAATTATTACAAGAAACTCTTT. Amino acids: CATWDGPNGNYYKKLF. This chain joins TRGV4 and TRGJ1 or TRGJ2. The J gene comes from matching the DNA to germline here; TCRdb lacks it. The CDR3 has 16 residues. Germline values: CDR1 EGSTGY, CDR2 YDSYTSSV.

Points on this clone: The DNA is left out, because the CDR3 cannot be placed on it with certainty; the CDR3 is given as TCRdb lists it. The J gene is uncalled and the V gene is TRGV11. TRGV11 is an ORF, with its function uncertain. The CDR3 sequence runs 14 residues, both termini included. The CDR3 is CTTVPAGSDCKKLF.

The sample holds a few counts of this clone. This DNA's translation and the protein TCRdb lists, from a much larger clone, do not match at residue 13, likely due to a read error; the protein shown is translated from the DNA. The V gene reported is TRGV4; the J gene is uncalled. Germline values: CDR1 EGSTGY, CDR2 YDSYTSSV. The CDR3 covers 15 residues. In DNA form, the CDR3 reads TGTGCCACCTGGGATGGGCCCCAGAATTATTATAAGAACCTCTTT. As protein: CATWDGPQNYYKNLF.

To note about this clone: TCRdb's protein for this DNA is that of a much larger clone and differs from the translation at residue 11, likely a read error; the protein shown is the DNA translation. The chain is built from TRGV10 and TRGJP1. TCRdb offers no J gene call, so here the DNA was matched to germline to obtain one. TRGV10 is an ORF; its function is uncertain. This CDR3 is built from 14 residues. CDR3 in DNA: TGTGCTGCGTGGGAGAAGATCACTGGTTGGCTCAAGATATTT. Its translation: CAAWEKITGWLKIF.

By sample share, this clone is large. The V call is TRGV9, the J call TRGJ1 or TRGJ2. TCRdb carries no J gene annotation; the J gene was assigned here by matching the DNA with germline. The CDR3 extends over 12 amino acids. Germline CDR1 GITISATS, CDR2 ISYDGTV (reference sequence). Trimming removed 0 bases from V and 7 bases from J; junction bases left unmatched: 3. CDR3: CALWEVRYKKLF. As DNA, the CDR3 is TGTGCCTTGTGGGAGGTGCGGTATAAGAAACTCTTT.